Presented here are 8 T cell receptor beta chains from one specimen sequenced in a study of shared clonotypes between healthy human individuals. The naive CD8 fraction comprised CD45RO-negative cells positively selected for CCR7 and excluded terminally differentiated effector memory CD45RA+ cells. Sequenced by immunoSEQ multiplex PCR; TCRdb stores in-frame clones only, minus some. The table records approximately 2,200,000 clones, about 93% of them present only once. The sample consisted of naive CD8+ T cells from PBMCs. The receptor source for this set is a young man in good health. Some clones in this sample may be carry-over from other donors' samples.

The rearrangement links TRBV13 to TRBJ2-7, with D unclear. Germline V CDR1 and CDR2: PRHDT, FYEKMQ (reference sequence). The CDR3 extends over 16 amino acids. Trimming cost V 4 bases and J 2 bases, with 18 bases left between them. The CDR3 loop is CASSSRFSEGPYEQYF. CDR3 coding DNA: TGTGCCAGCAGCTCCCGTTTCAGCGAAGGGCCCTACGAGCAGTACTTC.

J is TRBJ2-3 and V is TRBV9, with TRBD1 matching over 9 bases. V shed 3 bases and J 3 bases; nucleotides not matched to a gene: 8. The germline CDR1 and CDR2 sequences are SGDLS and YYNGEE. The CDR3 runs to 16 residues. CDR3 in amino acids: CASSEQGQGVTDTQYF. CDR3 DNA sequence: TGTGCCAGCAGCGAACAGGGACAGGGTGTGACAGATACGCAGTATTTT.

This clone was counted only a few times. This chain connects TRBV9 to TRBJ1-1; 8 bases are shared with TRBD1. This CDR3 has 14 amino acids. The germline gives CDR1 SGDLS, CDR2 YYNGEE. Losses at the gene ends were 4 bases for V and 7 bases for J; bases not matched to a gene: 9. As DNA, the CDR3 is TGTGCCAGCAGCACCACAGGGGGTACTGTTGAAGCTTTCTTT. This sequence encodes CASSTTGGTVEAFF.

V usage is TRBV10-3 and J usage is TRBJ2-5; 10 bases agree with TRBD2. In germline, CDR1 is ENHRY, CDR2 SYGVKD. Unmatched junction bases numbered 3, after V lost 4 bases and J lost 1 base. This CDR3 comprises 15 residues. CDR3: CAISASGSSQETQYF. CDR3 nucleotides: TGTGCCATCAGTGCTAGCGGGAGTAGCCAAGAGACCCAGTACTTC.

V is TRBV7-2 and J is TRBJ2-5, with 10 positions matching TRBD2. V gave up 5 bases and J gave up 0 bases; unmatched junction bases: 3. The CDR3 has 15 amino acids. Per the germline V gene, CDR1 is SGHTA and CDR2 is FQGNSA. The CDR3 loop reads CASSETSGYQETQYF. The CDR3 nucleotides read TGTGCCAGCAGCGAGACTAGCGGGTACCAAGAGACCCAGTACTTC.

This rearrangement joins TRBV9 to TRBJ2-1, with 7 bases fitting TRBD2. There are 18 residues in the CDR3. Unmatched junction bases numbered 10, after V lost 1 base and J lost 0 bases. Germline assignment: CDR1 SGDLS and CDR2 YYNGEE. The CDR3 coding sequence is TGTGCCAGCAGCGTATGGGAATTAGCGGGCACCTCCTACAATGAGCAGTTCTTC. Amino acid sequence: CASSVWELAGTSYNEQFF.

The J gene is TRBJ2-6, the V gene TRBV5-8; 7 nucleotides align to TRBD2. This CDR3 comprises 19 residues. Germline CDR1 is SGHTS and CDR2 is YDEGEE. The ends lost 0 bases at V and 4 bases at J; junction bases unmatched: 13. The CDR3 is CASSLVGGQGKSGANVLTF. The CDR3 DNA reads as TGTGCCAGCAGCTTGGTGGGAGGGCAGGGTAAATCCGGGGCCAACGTCCTGACTTTC. The full variable domain, in which reference TRBV5-8 and TRBJ2-6 provide the parts outside the CDR3, is EAGVTQSPTHLIKTRGQQATLRCSPISGHTSVYWYQQALGLGLQFLLWYDEGEERNRGNFPPRFSGRQFPNYSSELNVNALELEDSALYLCASSLVGGQGKSGANVLTFGAGSRLTVL.

The chain's CDR3 is CAWSVRYPSNQPQHF. In DNA, the CDR3 is TGTGCCTGGAGTGTTCGCTATCCTAGCAATCAGCCCCAGCATTTT. This chain connects TRBV30 to TRBJ1-5; D unresolved. Germline V CDR1 and CDR2: GTSNPN, SVGIG (reference sequence). The CDR3 contains 15 residues. The V end lost 0 bases, the J end lost 0 bases, and 9 bases lay between the germline ends.